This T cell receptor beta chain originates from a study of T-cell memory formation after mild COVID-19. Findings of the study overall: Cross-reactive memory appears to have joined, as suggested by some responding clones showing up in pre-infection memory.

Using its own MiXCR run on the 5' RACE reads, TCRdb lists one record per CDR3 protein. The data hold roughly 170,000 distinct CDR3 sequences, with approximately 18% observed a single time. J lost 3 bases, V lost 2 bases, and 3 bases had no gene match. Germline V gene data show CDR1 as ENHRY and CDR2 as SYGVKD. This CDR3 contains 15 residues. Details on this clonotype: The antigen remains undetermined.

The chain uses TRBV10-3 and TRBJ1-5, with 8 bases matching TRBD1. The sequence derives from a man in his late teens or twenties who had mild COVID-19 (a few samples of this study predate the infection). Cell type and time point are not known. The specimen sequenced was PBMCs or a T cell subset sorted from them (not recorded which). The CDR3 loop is CAISEGTGNNQPQHF. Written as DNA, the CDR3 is TGTGCCATCAGTGAGGGGACAGGTAACAATCAGCCCCAGCATTTT.